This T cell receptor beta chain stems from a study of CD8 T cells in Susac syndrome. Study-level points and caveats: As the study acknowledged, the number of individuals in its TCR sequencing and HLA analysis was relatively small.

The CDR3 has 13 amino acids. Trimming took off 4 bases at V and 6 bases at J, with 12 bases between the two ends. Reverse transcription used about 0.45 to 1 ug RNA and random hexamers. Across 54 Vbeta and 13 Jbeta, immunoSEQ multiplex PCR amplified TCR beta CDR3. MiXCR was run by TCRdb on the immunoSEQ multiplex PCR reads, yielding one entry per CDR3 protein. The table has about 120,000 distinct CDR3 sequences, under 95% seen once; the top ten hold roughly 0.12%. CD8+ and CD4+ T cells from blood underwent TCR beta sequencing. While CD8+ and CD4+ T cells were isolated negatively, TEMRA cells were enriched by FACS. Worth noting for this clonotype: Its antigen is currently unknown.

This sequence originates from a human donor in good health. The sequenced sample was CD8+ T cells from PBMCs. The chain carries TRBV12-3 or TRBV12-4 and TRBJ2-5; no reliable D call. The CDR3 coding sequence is TGTGCCAGCAGTTCCACCGTGGTGAAGACCCAGTACTTC. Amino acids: CASSSTVVKTQYF.